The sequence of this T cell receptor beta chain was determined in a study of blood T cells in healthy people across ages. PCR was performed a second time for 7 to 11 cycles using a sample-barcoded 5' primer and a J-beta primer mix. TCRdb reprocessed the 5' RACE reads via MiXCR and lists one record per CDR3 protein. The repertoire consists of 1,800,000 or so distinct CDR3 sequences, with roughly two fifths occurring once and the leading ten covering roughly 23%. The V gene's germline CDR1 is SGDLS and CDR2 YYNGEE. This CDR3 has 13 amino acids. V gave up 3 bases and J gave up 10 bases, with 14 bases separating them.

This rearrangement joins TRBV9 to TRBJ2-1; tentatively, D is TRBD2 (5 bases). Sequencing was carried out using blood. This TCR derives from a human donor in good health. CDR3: CASSASGSYEQFF. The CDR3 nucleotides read TGTGCCAGCAGCGCCTCGGGGAGCTACGAGCAGTTCTTC. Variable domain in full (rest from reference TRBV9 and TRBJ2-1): DSGVTQTPKHLITATGQRVTLRCSPRSGDLSVYWYQQSLDQGLQFLIQYYNGEERAKGNILERFSAQQFPDLHSELNLSSLELGDSALYFCASSASGSYEQFFGPGTRLTVL.